The clone carrying this T cell receptor (beta chain) was recorded once. The target antigen is unknown. The source of the sample is a study of vaccination and CD4 T cells after COVID-19. Study-level information: Once diagnosed, patients had post-COVID samples drawn a median about 110 days later (range 35 to 161). The interval from dose two to post-vaccine sampling had a median of 72 days, and it ranged from 14 to 241.

Points from the study as a whole: Post-vaccination reactive clonotypes (median roughly 41) did not differ significantly from post-infection (21).

Treatment noted: roughly 11-day PBMC culture with coronavirus spike peptide pools or control peptides (ViraFEST assay). Researchers grew the cells for about 11 days and then pulled out CD4+ T cells by negative selection. Sequence data for DNA of cultured CD4+ T cells were generated by the Oncomine TCR Beta short-read assay. One entry per CDR3 protein, called by TCRdb with MiXCR from the PCR reads. This repertoire shows over 10,000 distinct CDR3 sequences, about two thirds found once; its top ten account for over 8%. The specimen sequenced was CD4+ T cells from blood, cultured in vitro. This receptor was identified in a human donor who had recovered from COVID-19.

The DNA of the CDR3 is TGTGCCACCAGCAGACCGGGGACAGGGGCCAACGTCCTGACTTTC. This gives the protein CATSRPGTGANVLTF. The chain has TRBV15 and TRBJ2-6, with D perhaps matching TRBD1 (6 bases). Per the germline V gene, CDR1 is LNHNV and CDR2 is YYDKDF (reference sequence). Trimming removed 2 bases from V and 4 bases from J, with 9 bases in between. The CDR3 extends over 15 amino acids.